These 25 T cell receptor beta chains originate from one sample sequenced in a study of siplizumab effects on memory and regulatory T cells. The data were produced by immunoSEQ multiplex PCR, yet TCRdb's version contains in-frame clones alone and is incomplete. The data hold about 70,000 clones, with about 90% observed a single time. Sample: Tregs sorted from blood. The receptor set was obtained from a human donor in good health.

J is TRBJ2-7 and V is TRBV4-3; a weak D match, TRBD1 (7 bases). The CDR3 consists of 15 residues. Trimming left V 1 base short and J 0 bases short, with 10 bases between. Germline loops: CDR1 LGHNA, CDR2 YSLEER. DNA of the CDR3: TGCGCCAGCAGCCAAGTCAGGGGGGTCTCCTACGAGCAGTACTTC. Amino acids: CASSQVRGVSYEQYF.

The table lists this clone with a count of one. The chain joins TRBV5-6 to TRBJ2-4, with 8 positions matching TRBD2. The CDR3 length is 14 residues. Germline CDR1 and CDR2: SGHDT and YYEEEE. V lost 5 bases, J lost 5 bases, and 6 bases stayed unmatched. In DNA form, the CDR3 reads TGTGCCAGCAGGACGGTGGGACTAGAAAACATTCAGTACTTC. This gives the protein CASRTVGLENIQYF.

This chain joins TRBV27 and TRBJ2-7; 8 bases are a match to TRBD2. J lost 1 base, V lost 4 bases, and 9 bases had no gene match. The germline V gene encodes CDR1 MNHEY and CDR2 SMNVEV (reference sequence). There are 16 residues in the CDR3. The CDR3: CASSYNSGMGSYEQYF. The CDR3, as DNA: TGTGCCAGCAGTTACAATAGCGGGATGGGATCCTACGAGCAGTACTTC.

The CDR3 here is CASSRDSSGANVLTF. CDR3 nucleotides: TGTGCCAGCAGCCGGGACAGCTCTGGGGCCAACGTCCTGACTTTC. The rearrangement joins TRBV4-2 to TRBJ2-6; 7 bases map to TRBD1. Germline lookup yields CDR1 LGHNA and CDR2 YNFKEQ. The CDR3 consists of 15 residues. Trimming at V came to 4 bases and at J to 0 bases, leaving 0 bases not matched to a gene.

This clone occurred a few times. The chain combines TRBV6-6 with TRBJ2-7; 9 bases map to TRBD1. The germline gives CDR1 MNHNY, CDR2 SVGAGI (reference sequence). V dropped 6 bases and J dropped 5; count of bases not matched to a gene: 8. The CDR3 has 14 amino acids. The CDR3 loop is CASSYRGHRNEQYF. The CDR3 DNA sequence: TGTGCCAGCAGCTACAGGGGGCACCGTAACGAGCAGTACTTC.

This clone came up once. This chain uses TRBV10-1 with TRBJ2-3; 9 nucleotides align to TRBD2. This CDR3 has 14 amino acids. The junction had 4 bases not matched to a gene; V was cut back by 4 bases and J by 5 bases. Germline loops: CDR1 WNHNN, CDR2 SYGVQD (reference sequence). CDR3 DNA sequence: TGCGCCAGCAGTGTAGCGGGAGCTGGAGATACGCAGTATTTT. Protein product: CASSVAGAGDTQYF.

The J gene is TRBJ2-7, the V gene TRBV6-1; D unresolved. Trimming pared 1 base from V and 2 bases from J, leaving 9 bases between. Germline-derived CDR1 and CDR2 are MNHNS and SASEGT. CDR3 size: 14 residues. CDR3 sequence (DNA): TGTGCCAGCAGTGAAGGGACGTCCACCTACGAGCAGTACTTC. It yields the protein CASSEGTSTYEQYF.

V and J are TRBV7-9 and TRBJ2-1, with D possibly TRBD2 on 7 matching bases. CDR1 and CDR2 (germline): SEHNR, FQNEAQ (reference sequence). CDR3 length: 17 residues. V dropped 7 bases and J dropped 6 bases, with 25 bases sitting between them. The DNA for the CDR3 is TGTGCCAGCAACAGACAGGTCCTCATCAGCGGGGCCAATGAGCAGTTCTTC. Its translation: CASNRQVLISGANEQFF.

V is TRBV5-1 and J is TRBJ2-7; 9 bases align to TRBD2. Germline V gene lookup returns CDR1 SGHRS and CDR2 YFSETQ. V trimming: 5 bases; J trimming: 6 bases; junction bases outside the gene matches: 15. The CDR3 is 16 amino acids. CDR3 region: CASSGGSSGSWFEQYF. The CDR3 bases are TGCGCCAGCAGTGGGGGCAGTAGCGGGAGTTGGTTCGAGCAGTACTTC.

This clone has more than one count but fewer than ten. Here the CDR3 DNA reads TGTGCCAGCAGTACCGGACCGAACAATGAGCAGTTCTTC. Its protein product is CASSTGPNNEQFF. This chain joins TRBV27 and TRBJ2-1; D gene unclear. Per the germline V gene, CDR1 is MNHEY and CDR2 is SMNVEV (reference sequence). V lost 5 bases to trimming and J lost 5 bases, with 10 bases between them. The CDR3 sequence is 13 residues long.

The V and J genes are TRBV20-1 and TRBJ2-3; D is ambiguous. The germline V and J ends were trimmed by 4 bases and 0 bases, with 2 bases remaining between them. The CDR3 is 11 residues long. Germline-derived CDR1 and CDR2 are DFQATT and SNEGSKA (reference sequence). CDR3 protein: CSAISTDTQYF. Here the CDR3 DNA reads TGCAGTGCTATCAGCACAGATACGCAGTATTTT.

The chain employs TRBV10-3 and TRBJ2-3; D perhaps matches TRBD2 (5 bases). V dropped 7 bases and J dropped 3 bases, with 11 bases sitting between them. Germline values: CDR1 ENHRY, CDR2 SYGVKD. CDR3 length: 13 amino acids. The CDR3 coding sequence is TGTGCCATCACCGCCGCGGGTACAGATACGCAGTATTTT. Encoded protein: CAITAAGTDTQYF.

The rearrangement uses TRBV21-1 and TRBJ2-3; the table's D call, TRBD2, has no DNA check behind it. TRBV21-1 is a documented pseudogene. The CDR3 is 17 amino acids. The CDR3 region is CASSKARPAGHTDTQYF. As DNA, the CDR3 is TGTGCCAGCAGCAAAGCGCGTCCGGCGGGGCACACAGATACGCAGTATTTT.

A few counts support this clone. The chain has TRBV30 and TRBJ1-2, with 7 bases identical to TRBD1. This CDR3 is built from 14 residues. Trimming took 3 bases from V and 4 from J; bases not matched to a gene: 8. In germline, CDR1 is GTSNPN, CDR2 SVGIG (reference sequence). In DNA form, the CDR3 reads TGTGCCTGGAGGCCTTCCGGGACAGTCTATGGCTACACCTTC. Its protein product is CAWRPSGTVYGYTF.

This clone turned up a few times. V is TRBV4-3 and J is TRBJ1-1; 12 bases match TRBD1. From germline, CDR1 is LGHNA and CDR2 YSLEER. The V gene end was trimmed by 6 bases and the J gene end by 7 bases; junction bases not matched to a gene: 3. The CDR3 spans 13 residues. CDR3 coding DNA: TGCGCCAGCAGGGGACAGGGGGCGAATGAAGCTTTCTTT. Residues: CASRGQGANEAFF.

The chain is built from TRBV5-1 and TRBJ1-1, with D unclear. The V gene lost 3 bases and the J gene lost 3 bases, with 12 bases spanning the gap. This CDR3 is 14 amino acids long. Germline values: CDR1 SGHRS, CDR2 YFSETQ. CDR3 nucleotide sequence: TGCGCCAGCAGCTCCTCCGGGAGGGACACTGAAGCTTTCTTT. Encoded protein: CASSSSGRDTEAFF.

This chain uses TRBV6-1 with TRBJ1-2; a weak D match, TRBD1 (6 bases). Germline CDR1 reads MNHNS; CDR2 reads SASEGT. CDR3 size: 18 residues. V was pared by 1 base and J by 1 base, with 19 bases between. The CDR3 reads CASSEDLRDIFFNYGYTF. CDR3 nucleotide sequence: TGTGCCAGCAGTGAAGACCTCCGGGACATTTTCTTTAACTATGGCTACACCTTC.

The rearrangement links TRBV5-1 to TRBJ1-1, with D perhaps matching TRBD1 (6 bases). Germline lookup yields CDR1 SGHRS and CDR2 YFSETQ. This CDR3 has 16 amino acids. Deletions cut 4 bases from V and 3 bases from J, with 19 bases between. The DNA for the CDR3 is TGCGCCAGCAGCATACAGGGACCGGGTAAGGACACTGAAGCTTTCTTT. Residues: CASSIQGPGKDTEAFF. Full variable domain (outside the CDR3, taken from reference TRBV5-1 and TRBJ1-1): KAGVTQTPRYLIKTRGQQVTLSCSPISGHRSVSWYQQTPGQGLQFLFEYFSETQRNKGNFPGRFSGRQFSNSRSEMNVSTLELGDSALYLCASSIQGPGKDTEAFFGQGTRLTVV.

DNA for the CDR3: TGTGCCAGCAGTTTTGCGGGAGGCACAGATACGCAGTATTTT. This codes for CASSFAGGTDTQYF. The chain combines TRBV28 with TRBJ2-3, with 7 bases aligning to TRBD2. The germline gives CDR1 MDHEN, CDR2 SYDVKM. Trimming at V came to 3 bases and at J to 1 base, leaving 1 base not matched to a gene. The CDR3 consists of 14 residues.

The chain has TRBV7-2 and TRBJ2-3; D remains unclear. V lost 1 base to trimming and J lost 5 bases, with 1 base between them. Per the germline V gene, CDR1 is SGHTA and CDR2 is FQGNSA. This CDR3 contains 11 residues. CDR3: CASSLVDTQYF. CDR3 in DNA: TGTGCCAGCAGCTTAGTAGATACGCAGTATTTT.

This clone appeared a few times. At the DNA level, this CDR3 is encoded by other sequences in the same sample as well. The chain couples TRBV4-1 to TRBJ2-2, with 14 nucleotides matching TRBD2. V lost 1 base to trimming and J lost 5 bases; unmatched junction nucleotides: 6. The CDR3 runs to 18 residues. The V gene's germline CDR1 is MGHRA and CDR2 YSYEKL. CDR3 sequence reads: CASSQGGLAGVGTGELFF. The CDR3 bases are TGCGCCAGCAGCCAAGGGGGACTAGCGGGAGTGGGAACCGGGGAGCTGTTTTTT.

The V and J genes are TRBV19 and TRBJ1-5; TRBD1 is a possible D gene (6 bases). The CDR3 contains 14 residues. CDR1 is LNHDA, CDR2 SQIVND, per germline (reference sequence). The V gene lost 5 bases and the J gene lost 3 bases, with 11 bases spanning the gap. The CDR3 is CASSWGHINQPQHF. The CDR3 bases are TGTGCCAGTAGTTGGGGGCACATCAATCAGCCCCAGCATTTT.

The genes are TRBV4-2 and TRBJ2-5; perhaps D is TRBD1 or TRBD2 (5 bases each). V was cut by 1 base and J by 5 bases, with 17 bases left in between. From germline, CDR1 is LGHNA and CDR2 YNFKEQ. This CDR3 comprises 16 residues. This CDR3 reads CASSQVRDDLGETQYF. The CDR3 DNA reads TGTGCCAGCAGCCAAGTAAGGGACGACCTGGGGGAGACCCAGTACTTC.

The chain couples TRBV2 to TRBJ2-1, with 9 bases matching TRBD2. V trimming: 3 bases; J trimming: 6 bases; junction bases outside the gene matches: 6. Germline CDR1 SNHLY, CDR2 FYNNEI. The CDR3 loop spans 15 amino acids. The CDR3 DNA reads TGTGCCAGCAGTGATTATGCGGGAGGGCCCAATGAGCAGTTCTTC. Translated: CASSDYAGGPNEQFF.

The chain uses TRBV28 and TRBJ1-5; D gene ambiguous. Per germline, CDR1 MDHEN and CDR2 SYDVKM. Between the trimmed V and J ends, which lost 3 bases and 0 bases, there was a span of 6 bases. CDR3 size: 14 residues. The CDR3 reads CASSFPHSNQPQHF. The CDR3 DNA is TGTGCCAGCAGTTTCCCCCATAGCAATCAGCCCCAGCATTTT.